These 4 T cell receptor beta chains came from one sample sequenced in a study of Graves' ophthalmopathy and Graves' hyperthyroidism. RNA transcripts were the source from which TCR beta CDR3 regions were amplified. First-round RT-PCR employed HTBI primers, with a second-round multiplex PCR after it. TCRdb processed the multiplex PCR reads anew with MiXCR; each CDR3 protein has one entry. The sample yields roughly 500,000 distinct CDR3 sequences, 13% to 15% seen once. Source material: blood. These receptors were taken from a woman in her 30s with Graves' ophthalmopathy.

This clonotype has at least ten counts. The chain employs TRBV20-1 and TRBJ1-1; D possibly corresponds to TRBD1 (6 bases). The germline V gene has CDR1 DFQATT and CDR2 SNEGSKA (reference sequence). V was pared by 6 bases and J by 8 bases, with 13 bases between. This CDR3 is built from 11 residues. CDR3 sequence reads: CSAPPGEEAFF. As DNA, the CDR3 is TGCAGTGCGCCCCCAGGGGAGGAAGCTTTCTTT.

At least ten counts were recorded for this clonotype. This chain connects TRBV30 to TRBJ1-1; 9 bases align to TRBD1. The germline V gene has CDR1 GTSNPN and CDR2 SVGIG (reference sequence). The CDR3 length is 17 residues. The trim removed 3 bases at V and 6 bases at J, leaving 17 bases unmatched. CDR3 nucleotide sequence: TGTGCCTGGAGCGGCCGCCGACAGGGGGTAACTGGCCCTGAAGCTTTCTTT. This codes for CAWSGRRQGVTGPEAFF.

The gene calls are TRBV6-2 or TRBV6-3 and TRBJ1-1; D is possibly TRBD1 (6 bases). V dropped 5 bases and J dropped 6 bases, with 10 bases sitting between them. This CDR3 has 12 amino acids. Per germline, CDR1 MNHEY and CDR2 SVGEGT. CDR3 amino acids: CASSNSGAEAFF. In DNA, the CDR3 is TGTGCCAGCAGTAATTCAGGGGCTGAAGCTTTCTTT.

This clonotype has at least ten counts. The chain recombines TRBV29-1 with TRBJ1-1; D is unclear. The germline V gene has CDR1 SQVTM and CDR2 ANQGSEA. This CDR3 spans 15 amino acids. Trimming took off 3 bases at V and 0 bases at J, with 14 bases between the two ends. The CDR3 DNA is TGCAGCGTTGACGGCGGACGGTACATGAACACTGAAGCTTTCTTT. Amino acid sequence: CSVDGGRYMNTEAFF.